This TCR beta chain was observed in a study of blood T cell repertoires in COVID-19. The wider study: Donors in the United States, Italy and Spain gave samples during acute or convalescent COVID-19.

Profiled with immunoSEQ multiplex PCR; TCRdb holds only in-frame clones, not every one. The sample yields roughly 330,000 clones, 88% seen once. This CDR3 has 14 residues. CDR1 SGHTA and CDR2 FQGNSA come from the germline V gene. V lost 5 bases and J lost 5; bases outside the gene matches: 4. For this clone: The sample carries other DNA sequences with the same CDR3.

The TCR was taken from a woman aged 50 to 60 with active or convalescent COVID-19. The rearrangement links TRBV7-2 to TRBJ2-3; 10 bases agree with TRBD1. What was sequenced was peripheral blood. In DNA, the CDR3 is TGTGCCAGCAGCCCTGACAGGGGGCGAGATACGCAGTATTTT. Amino acids: CASSPDRGRDTQYF. Drawing the rest from reference TRBV7-2 and TRBJ2-3, the complete variable domain is GAGVSQSPSNKVTEKGKDVELRCDPISGHTALYWYRQSLGQGLEFLIYFQGNSAPDKSGLPSDRFSAERTGGSVSTLTIQRTQQEDSAVYLCASSPDRGRDTQYFGPGTRLTVL.